The 27 T cell receptor beta chains presented below share a single source sample, sequenced in a study of cytomegalovirus exposure and HLA in healthy donors. The PCR had 60 Vbeta and 13 Jbeta primers. TCRdb's table, derived via immunoSEQ multiplex PCR, lists solely in-frame clones and lacks some. The table has approximately 110,000 clones, roughly 82% seen once. The sample consisted of PBMCs. These receptor sequences come from a woman in her sixties in good health and CMV-seropositive.

In this sample, this clone turned up once. The V gene is TRBV7-9, the J gene TRBJ1-4, with D maybe TRBD1 (6 bases). This CDR3 contains 15 residues. V shed 5 bases and J shed 3 bases, with 13 bases lying between them. From germline, CDR1 is SEHNR and CDR2 FQNEAQ (reference sequence). CDR3 amino acids: CASSPPQGANEKLFF. In nucleotides, the CDR3 is TGTGCCAGCAGCCCGCCACAGGGTGCTAATGAAAAACTGTTTTTT.

The chain carries TRBV6-5 and TRBJ2-1; 9 bases are a match to TRBD1. V lost 3 bases, J lost 2 bases, and 5 bases stayed unmatched. The CDR3 covers 16 residues. In germline, CDR1 is MNHEY, CDR2 SVGAGI. CDR3 amino acids: CASSYLGQGPYNEQFF. CDR3 DNA: TGTGCCAGCAGTTATTTGGGACAGGGCCCCTACAATGAGCAGTTCTTC.

This clone turned up a few times. The CDR3 DNA reads as TGCAGTGCTAGAGATTTAGTAGAAGCTTTCTTT. Translated: CSARDLVEAFF. The chain recombines TRBV20-1 with TRBJ1-1; the D is unclear. This CDR3 has 11 amino acids. CDR1 and CDR2 from the germline V gene are DFQATT and SNEGSKA (reference sequence). Trimming removed 0 bases at V and 8 bases at J, with 7 bases between.

The rearrangement joins TRBV18 to TRBJ1-6, with 10 positions matching TRBD1. The germline gives CDR1 KGHSH, CDR2 LQKENI. The J segment lost 7 bases and the V segment lost 4 bases, leaving 1 base of the junction unmatched. The CDR3 is made up of 14 amino acids. The CDR3 loop reads CASSLDRGNSPLHF. CDR3 DNA sequence: TGTGCCAGCTCACTGGACAGGGGGAATTCACCCCTCCACTTT.

The V and J genes are TRBV4-3 and TRBJ2-7, with 7 bases that match TRBD1. V trimming: 0 bases; J trimming: 4 bases; junction bases outside the gene matches: 6. The CDR3 length is 15 residues. Looked up from germline, CDR1 is LGHNA and CDR2 is YSLEER. CDR3 DNA: TGCGCCAGCAGCCAAGAGACAGGGATGATATACGAGCAGTACTTC. It is translated as CASSQETGMIYEQYF.

V is TRBV29-1 and J is TRBJ2-2; maybe TRBD2 (7 bases). Trimming removed 0 bases from V and 6 bases from J, with 11 bases in between. The CDR3 has 14 residues. The V gene's germline CDR1 is SQVTM and CDR2 ANQGSEA. DNA of the CDR3: TGCAGCGTTGAAGATCGGGGGGCCGCCGGGGAGCTGTTTTTT. Protein product: CSVEDRGAAGELFF.

The sample holds a few counts of this clone. The V gene is TRBV2, the J gene TRBJ1-5; perhaps TRBD1 as D (6 bases). Germline V gene data show CDR1 as SNHLY and CDR2 as FYNNEI. Trimming cost V 8 bases and J 8 bases, with 28 bases left between them. CDR3 length: 17 amino acids. CDR3 bases: TGTGCCAGCTCACTAGGAGAGTTTTTTCAGGGGAATGAGCCCCAGCATTTT. It codes for CASSLGEFFQGNEPQHF.

The chain couples TRBV7-9 to TRBJ2-1; 10 bases line up with TRBD2. Germline CDR1 SEHNR, CDR2 FQNEAQ (reference sequence). The CDR3 is made up of 17 amino acids. The V and J ends lost 4 bases and 4 bases, in that order; junction bases with no gene match: 10. This CDR3 is CASSWSPGTSEYNEQFF. CDR3 bases: TGTGCCAGCAGCTGGAGCCCCGGGACTAGCGAGTACAATGAGCAGTTCTTC.

This chain joins TRBV6-4 and TRBJ1-2; no clear D. Germline lookup yields CDR1 MRHNA and CDR2 SNTAGT. V was clipped by 5 bases and J by 2 bases, with 15 bases between them. This CDR3 has 15 amino acids. The CDR3: CASSPSPQANYGYTF. CDR3 in DNA: TGTGCCAGCAGTCCCTCTCCCCAGGCGAACTATGGCTACACCTTC.

The gene calls are TRBV9 and TRBJ1-2, with 9 bases fitting TRBD1. Germline V gene lookup returns CDR1 SGDLS and CDR2 YYNGEE. With 3 bases clipped from V and 5 bases from J, the junction kept 11 bases outside the gene matches. The CDR3 extends over 16 amino acids. CDR3 amino acids: CASSAGQGHLRYGYTF. CDR3 sequence (DNA): TGTGCCAGCAGCGCGGGACAGGGCCACCTTCGGTATGGCTACACCTTC.

This clone was detected only once. The DNA for the CDR3 is TGCGCCAGCAGCCAAAGCGGGAGTTATGGAAATGAGCAGTTCTTC. It translates to CASSQSGSYGNEQFF. V usage is TRBV4-3 and J usage is TRBJ2-1, with 8 bases that match TRBD2. From germline, CDR1 is LGHNA and CDR2 YSLEER. The CDR3 totals 15 residues. With V trimmed by 2 bases and J by 7 bases, 7 bases remained unmatched.

The chain is built from TRBV4-3 and TRBJ2-2, with TRBD2 identical over 7 bases. The germline V gene has CDR1 LGHNA and CDR2 YSLEER. J gave up 6 bases and V 1 base, and 11 bases lay outside the gene matches. The CDR3 loop spans 17 amino acids. CDR3 amino acids: CASSQVGWRELAGELFF. CDR3 in DNA: TGCGCCAGCAGCCAAGTCGGGTGGCGGGAGCTCGCCGGGGAGCTGTTTTTT.

The chain links TRBV9 to TRBJ2-3; no definite D call. Per germline, CDR1 SGDLS and CDR2 YYNGEE. This CDR3 is built from 15 residues. V was clipped by 2 bases and J by 2 bases, with 12 bases between them. DNA for the CDR3: TGTGCCAGCAGCGTGGCCACGGCGGCCACAGATACGCAGTATTTT. The encoded protein is CASSVATAATDTQYF.

The rearrangement uses TRBV11-3 and TRBJ2-2, with D hard to call. Trimming shortened V by 3 bases and J by 0 bases, and 8 bases separated the two germline ends. Germline loops: CDR1 SGHNT, CDR2 YENEEA. The CDR3 length is 15 residues. CDR3 residues: CASSLGSANTGELFF. The DNA of the CDR3 is TGTGCCAGCAGCTTGGGCAGTGCGAACACCGGGGAGCTGTTTTTT.

The V and J genes are TRBV30 and TRBJ2-5, with TRBD2 matching 7 bases. In germline, CDR1 is GTSNPN, CDR2 SVGIG (reference sequence). Germline trimming cut 0 bases from V and 4 bases from J; bases unmatched to any gene: 8. This CDR3 contains 15 residues. CDR3 in amino acids: CAWSVLLGGLETQYF. The CDR3 nucleotides are TGTGCCTGGAGTGTACTTTTGGGAGGGCTAGAGACCCAGTACTTC. Based on the CDR3 plus reference TRBV30 and TRBJ2-5, the full variable domain is SQTIHQWPATLVQPVGSPLSLECTVEGTSNPNLYWYRQAAGRGLQLLFYSVGIGQISSEVPQNLSASRPQDRQFILSSKKLLLSDSGFYLCAWSVLLGGLETQYFGPGTRLLVL.

The chain carries TRBV4-1 and TRBJ2-1, with 13 bases identical to TRBD2. The CDR3 is 18 amino acids. V shed 7 bases and J 8 bases; nucleotides not matched to a gene: 17. The germline CDR1 and CDR2 sequences are MGHRA and YSYEKL. The chain's CDR3 is CASTLSPRLAGGLDEQFF. CDR3 nucleotide sequence: TGCGCCAGCACCCTGAGTCCCCGACTAGCGGGAGGTCTGGATGAGCAGTTCTTC.

The gene calls are TRBV7-2 and TRBJ2-1; 7 bases map to TRBD2. With V trimmed by 5 bases and J by 9 bases, 16 bases remained unmatched. Germline V gene sequence: CDR1 SGHTA, CDR2 FQGNSA. There are 16 residues in the CDR3. CDR3 DNA sequence: TGTGCCAGCAGCGCTAGTGGCGGGGGTTCTCTCGGTGAGCAGTTCTTC. It yields the protein CASSASGGGSLGEQFF.

The rearrangement joins TRBV7-2 to TRBJ2-2; 8 nucleotides match TRBD1. The CDR3 is 14 amino acids. In germline, CDR1 is SGHTA, CDR2 FQGNSA. V shed 4 bases and J 8 bases; nucleotides not matched to a gene: 6. CDR3 coding DNA: TGTGCCAGCAGCTCCGGGACAGGAAGGGGGGAGCTGTTTTTT. The encoded protein is CASSSGTGRGELFF.

The chain recombines TRBV19 with TRBJ2-3, with TRBD2 matching 7 bases. Germline lookup yields CDR1 LNHDA and CDR2 SQIVND (reference sequence). The CDR3 totals 15 residues. V gave up 4 bases and J gave up 0 bases; unmatched junction bases: 4. The CDR3 coding sequence is TGTGCCAGTAGTAGTAGACTAGCTAGCACAGATACGCAGTATTTT. Its translation is CASSSRLASTDTQYF.

The chain recombines TRBV19 with TRBJ1-5; possible D gene TRBD1, 5 bases. This CDR3 is built from 15 residues. Trimming pared 7 bases from V and 0 bases from J, leaving 13 bases between. CDR1 and CDR2 from the germline V gene are LNHDA and SQIVND (reference sequence). CDR3 DNA sequence: TGTGCCAGTATGGTCGGACATTATAGCAATCAGCCCCAGCATTTT. As protein: CASMVGHYSNQPQHF.

The chain has TRBV18 and TRBJ2-7; 12 bases align to TRBD2. Trimming removed 4 bases from V and 6 bases from J; junction bases left unmatched: 4. Germline loops: CDR1 KGHSH, CDR2 LQKENI. There are 14 residues in the CDR3. The DNA of the CDR3 is TGTGCCAGCTCACTACAGGGACTAGCGGGCGAGCAGTACTTC. This sequence encodes CASSLQGLAGEQYF.

V is TRBV29-1 and J is TRBJ2-1, with 7 positions matching TRBD2. The CDR3 is made up of 14 amino acids. The junction had 4 bases not matched to a gene; V was cut back by 3 bases and J by 2 bases. Per the germline V gene, CDR1 is SQVTM and CDR2 is ANQGSEA. CDR3 sequence reads: CSVEGGYPYNEQFF. Here the CDR3 DNA reads TGCAGCGTTGAGGGGGGGTACCCCTACAATGAGCAGTTCTTC.

This clone was seen more than once but under ten times. One end of the junction fails to match germline, which may point to a read error. The rearrangement links TRBV2 to TRBJ2-1; 14 bases fit TRBD2. This CDR3 contains 21 residues. Germline-derived CDR1 and CDR2 are SNHLY and FYNNEI. The CDR3 DNA follows: TGTGCCAGCAGTGAAGAATGGGGACTAGCGGGAGTGCCGTCCTCCCACAATGAGCAGTTCTTC. Protein sequence: CASSEEWGLAGVPSSHNEQFF.

V is TRBV6-5 and J is TRBJ1-2; weak D call: TRBD1 (5 bases). The CDR3 has 14 residues. CDR1 is MNHEY and CDR2 is SVGAGI in the germline V gene. Deletions cut 3 bases from V and 7 bases from J, with 15 bases between. CDR3 sequence reads: CASSYAGTYGGYTF. CDR3 DNA sequence: TGTGCCAGCAGTTATGCGGGGACTTATGGTGGCTACACCTTC.

The chain links TRBV9 to TRBJ1-5, with TRBD1 as a possible D gene (6 bases). This CDR3 spans 13 amino acids. CDR1 SGDLS and CDR2 YYNGEE come from the germline V gene. The germline V and J ends were trimmed by 4 bases and 9 bases, with 14 bases remaining between them. The CDR3: CASSPRGTGPQHF. The CDR3 region has the DNA TGTGCCAGCAGCCCCAGGGGTACGGGGCCCCAGCATTTT.

This chain joins TRBV6-6 and TRBJ1-4, with 7 bases fitting TRBD1. This CDR3 contains 16 residues. Trimming removed 2 bases from V and 3 bases from J; junction bases left unmatched: 6. Germline lookup yields CDR1 MNHNY and CDR2 SVGAGI (reference sequence). DNA of the CDR3: TGTGCCAGCAGTTACGTCCGGGACAGTCCTAATGAAAAACTGTTTTTT. This encodes CASSYVRDSPNEKLFF.

This chain links TRBV6-5 with TRBJ1-1; TRBD1 matches 7 bases. The length of the CDR3 is 15 residues. Germline V gene sequence: CDR1 MNHEY, CDR2 SVGAGI. After removal of 5 bases from V and 0 bases from J, the junction contained 6 bases not matched to a gene. CDR3 residues: CASSPTGVMNTEAFF. In DNA, the CDR3 is TGTGCCAGCAGTCCCACAGGGGTCATGAACACTGAAGCTTTCTTT.